This T cell receptor beta chain was identified during a study of shared clonotypes between healthy human individuals. The naive CD8 fraction comprised CD45RO-negative cells positively selected for CCR7 and excluded terminally differentiated effector memory CD45RA+ cells. Clones were read by immunoSEQ multiplex PCR, and TCRdb kept only the in-frame ones, dropping some. The sample includes about 2.1 million clones, about 93% of them seen just once. CDR1 and CDR2 from the germline V gene are SGDLS and YYNGEE. CDR3 size: 13 residues. Trimming shortened V by 0 bases and J by 8 bases, and 11 bases separated the two germline ends.

The chain employs TRBV9 and TRBJ1-1; unclear D gene. The clonotype was recovered from a young man in good health. Some clones in this sample may be carry-over from other donors' samples. Specimen: naive CD8+ T cells from PBMCs. CDR3 loop: CASSVEKSSEAFF. The CDR3 bases are TGTGCCAGCAGCGTAGAGAAAAGCTCGGAAGCTTTCTTT.